This TCR beta chain was observed in a study of CD8+ T cells in alopecia areata. Points from the study as a whole: Clonality exceeded that of normal scalp in lesional scalp, most notably in alopecia totalis/universalis. Normal-skin resident alphabeta T cells also appear among scalp sample sequences.

Trimming cost V 7 bases and J 0 bases, with 13 bases left between them. The CDR3 has 15 residues. CDR1 and CDR2 from the germline V gene are LGHNT and FRNRAP. Samples from alopecia areata patients were lesional scalp punch biopsies and peripheral blood. Turning to this clone: What it binds is unknown.

Sequencing templates came from extracted RNA that was reverse transcribed into cDNA. Sequenced by immunoSEQ multiplex PCR; TCRdb stores in-frame clones only, minus some. Of some 82,000 clones detected, 51% appear once; the ten largest clones hold approximately 5.7%. V usage is TRBV12-5 and J usage is TRBJ1-5; D may be TRBD1 (6 bases). The TCR comes from a human donor with alopecia areata. Sequencing was done on a sample of NKG2D-high CD8+ T cells sorted from blood. The CDR3 is CASVDSDYSNQPQHF. As DNA, the CDR3 is TGTGCTAGTGTGGACAGTGATTATAGCAATCAGCCCCAGCATTTT.